This TCR beta chain is drawn from a study of blood T cell repertoires in COVID-19. Libraries were prepared by immunoSEQ multiplex PCR; TCRdb keeps only in-frame clonotypes and omits some of them. The sample includes approximately 300,000 clones, more than 80% seen only once; the top ten take approximately 7.5%. The sequencing sample was made of peripheral blood. This receptor was obtained from a woman aged 30 to 39 with COVID-19, enrolled during active disease.

In DNA form, the CDR3 reads TGTGCCAGCACCGACCCTGGTGGAGTTAGAGATACGCAGTATTTT. This codes for CASTDPGGVRDTQYF. V usage is TRBV11-2 and J usage is TRBJ2-3; no clear D. This CDR3 is built from 15 residues. Looked up from germline, CDR1 is SGHAT and CDR2 is FQNNGV. V was trimmed by 7 bases and J by 5 bases, leaving 19 bases between them.